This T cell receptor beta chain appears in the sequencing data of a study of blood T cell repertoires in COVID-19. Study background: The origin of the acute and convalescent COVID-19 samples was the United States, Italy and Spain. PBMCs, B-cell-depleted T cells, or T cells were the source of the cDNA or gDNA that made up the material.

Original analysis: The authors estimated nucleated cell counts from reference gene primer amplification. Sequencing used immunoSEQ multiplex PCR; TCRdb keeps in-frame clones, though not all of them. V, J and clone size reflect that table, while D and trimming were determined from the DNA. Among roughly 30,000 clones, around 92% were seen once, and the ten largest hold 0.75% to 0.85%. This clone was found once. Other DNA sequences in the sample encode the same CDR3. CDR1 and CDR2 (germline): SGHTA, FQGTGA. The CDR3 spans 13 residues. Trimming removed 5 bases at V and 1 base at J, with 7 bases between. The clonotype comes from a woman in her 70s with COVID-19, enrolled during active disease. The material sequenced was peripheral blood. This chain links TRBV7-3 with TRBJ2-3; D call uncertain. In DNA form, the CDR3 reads TGTGCCAGCAGCCACCGAGGCACAGATACGCAGTATTTT. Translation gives CASSHRGTDTQYF.